The rows below give T cell receptor beta chains drawn from one sample of a study of blood T cells in healthy people across ages. TCRdb independently ran MiXCR on the 5' RACE reads; one entry per CDR3 protein. The sample has over 1,500,000 distinct CDR3 sequences, roughly two fifths seen once. Sample: blood. The receptor set was obtained from a human donor in good health. The CDR3 runs from the conserved cysteine through the conserved F or W. The order of the fields is V gene, D gene, clone size, J gene, CDR3 DNA, CDR3 protein. The D gene is left open where the match is weak. Size is omitted from some rows. Given values are once, few, many or a class for expanded clones.

TRBV29-1,TRBD1,-,TRBJ1-1,TGCAGCGTCGGCAGGGGGCTAGACACTGAAGCTTTCTTT,CSVGRGLDTEAFF
TRBV12-5,-,few,TRBJ1-1,TGTGCTAGCTCGGGAGTGAACACTGAAGCTTTCTTT,CASSGVNTEAFF
TRBV12-3/TRBV12-4,-,-,TRBJ2-1,TGTGCCAGTGGTCCAGCCCTAAGTGAGCAGTTCTTC,CASGPALSEQFF
TRBV28,TRBD2,-,TRBJ2-4,TGTGCCAGCAGTTTATACGCGGGGGAGCAGTACTTC,CASSLYAGEQYF
TRBV7-2,-,once,TRBJ2-3,TGTGCCAGCAGCTGGCTAGCGAGGGGAGCTACGCAGTATTTT,CASSWLARGATQYF
TRBV6-2/TRBV6-3,-,few,TRBJ2-5,TGTGCCAGCAGTTATCCTTTCGATGAGCAGTACTTC,CASSYPFDEQYF
TRBV5-1,-,once,TRBJ2-6,TGCGCCAGCAGCTTGGAGGGGGGGTCGGCGCCCCACGCAAGCTCTGGGGCCAACGTCCTGACTTTC,CASSLEGGSAPHASSGANVLTF
TRBV9,-,many,TRBJ2-3,TGTGCCAGCAGCCCAAACGGAGGGAGCCACCCAGATACGCAGTATTTT,CASSPNGGSHPDTQYF
TRBV9,-,-,TRBJ2-7,TGTGCCAGCAGCTTAGAGCGGTCCCCCCTCTACAATGAGCAGTACTTC,CASSLERSPLYNEQYF
TRBV9,-,few,TRBJ2-1,TGTGCCAGCAGCGTCAATTTGGGTGGCTACAATGAGCAGTTCTTC,CASSVNLGGYNEQFF
TRBV20-1,TRBD2,-,TRBJ2-5,TGCAGTTTGAGCGGGGACGGAGAGACCCAGTACTTC,CSLSGDGETQYF
TRBV12-3/TRBV12-4,-,-,TRBJ1-5,TGTGCCAGCAGTTTCGCCCCGTCTAATCAGCCCCAGCATTTT,CASSFAPSNQPQHF
TRBV6-2/TRBV6-3,-,-,TRBJ2-7,TGTGCCAGCAAGGCAAGGACGACCTACGAGCAGTACTTC,CASKARTTYEQYF
TRBV4-3,-,few,TRBJ2-3,TGCGCCAGCAGCCGTTCGGTGTCTAGCACAGATACGCAGTATTTT,CASSRSVSSTDTQYF
TRBV20-1,-,-,TRBJ2-7,TGCAGTGCCCCCCGGGGGCCCTCCTACGAGCAGTACTTC,CSAPRGPSYEQYF
TRBV10-3,-,few,TRBJ2-4,TGTGCCATCAGTGAGGGGGCGAACATTCAGTACTTC,CAISEGANIQYF
TRBV20-1,-,-,TRBJ2-1,TGCAGCCTAATCGAGATTTCTACCAATGAGCAGTTCTTC,CSLIEISTNEQFF
TRBV11-2,-,-,TRBJ1-2,TGTGCCAGCAGCCTAATCCAGGGGATAGGATATGGCTACACCTTC,CASSLIQGIGYGYTF
TRBV15,-,-,TRBJ2-1,TGTGCCACCAGCAGAGAGGGCGGAAGCTCCTACAATGAGCAGTTCTTC,CATSREGGSSYNEQFF
TRBV7-3,-,-,TRBJ2-1,TGTGCCAGCAGCCCGATACCAGGGTCCTACAATGAGCAGTTCTTC,CASSPIPGSYNEQFF
TRBV7-9,TRBD1,once,TRBJ1-6,TGTGCCAGCAGAGGGGGCGAGGCGTCACCCCTCCACTTT,CASRGGEASPLHF
TRBV7-8,-,few,TRBJ1-2,TGTGCCAGCAGCTTTAGTCCAGGGAATGGCTACACCTTC,CASSFSPGNGYTF
TRBV20-1,TRBD1,-,TRBJ1-1,TGCAGTGCTAGAACGGGGACAGGGGGAACTGAAGCTTTCTTT,CSARTGTGGTEAFF
TRBV29-1,-,many,TRBJ2-5,TGCAGCGTTCGGAGGGGGCGCGCTTCAGAGACCCAGTACTTC,CSVRRGRASETQYF
TRBV6-4,-,-,TRBJ1-1,TGTGCCAGCAGCCAGGGGTTTGACGAAGCTTTCTTT,CASSQGFDEAFF
TRBV6-1,TRBD2,-,TRBJ2-5,TGTGCCAGCCGGGGGGTACTCGGCAGGGAAGAGACCCAGTACTTC,CASRGVLGREETQYF
TRBV3-1,TRBD1,few,TRBJ1-2,TGTGCCAGCAGCCAATATCTAGGGGGCCATAGTCCCTCTAACTATGGCTACACCTTC,CASSQYLGGHSPSNYGYTF
TRBV4-1,TRBD1,-,TRBJ2-1,TGCGCCAGCAGCCCACAGGGGGCAGGGGAGCAGTTCTTC,CASSPQGAGEQFF
TRBV5-1,-,-,TRBJ1-1,TGCGCCAGCAGCCCTAATACGCAGGGGACTGAAGCTTGCTTT,CASSPNTQGTEACF
TRBV6-2/TRBV6-3,TRBD1,few,TRBJ1-1,TGTGCCAGCAGTCAACCTAGACAGGGAAGAGTTGAAGCTTTCTTT,CASSQPRQGRVEAFF
TRBV7-2,-,-,TRBJ2-5,TGTGCCAGCAGCCCCCAGCGGGCACAAGAGACCCAGTACTTC,CASSPQRAQETQYF
TRBV18,-,-,TRBJ2-5,TGTGCCAGCTCGTCTTCGGTGGGGACCATGGAGACCCAGTACTTC,CASSSSVGTMETQYF
TRBV20-1,-,-,TRBJ1-2,TGCAGTGCAAAAACCCAGGAGGGCGCCGGTGGCTACACCTTC,CSAKTQEGAGGYTF
TRBV28,-,-,TRBJ2-5,TGTGCCAGCAGTTTCCTGACTAGAAGGGAGACCCAGTACTTC,CASSFLTRRETQYF
TRBV4-2,-,few,TRBJ1-2,TGTGCCAGCAGCCAATCGACAGGCCCGGGCGATGGCTACACCTTC,CASSQSTGPGDGYTF
TRBV2,TRBD1,few,TRBJ1-5,TGTGCCAGCAGCGACAGGGGTCGGAAGCCCCAGCATTTT,CASSDRGRKPQHF
TRBV20-1,-,-,TRBJ2-7,TGCAGTGCTAGAGATGGTTGGCAGGGCAGTTACGAGCAGTACTTC,CSARDGWQGSYEQYF
TRBV2,TRBD2,-,TRBJ2-1,TGTGCCAGCAGTGTAGCGGGGGGGATAAGTGAGCAGTTCTTC,CASSVAGGISEQFF
TRBV7-2,-,once,TRBJ2-3,TGTGCCAGCACCCTTATGGCGGGCACAGATACGCAGTATTTT,CASTLMAGTDTQYF
TRBV3-1,TRBD1,-,TRBJ2-6,TGTGCCAGCAGCCAAGATCCGGTATTACCGGGACAGGGATACTCTGGGGCCTACGTCCTGACTTTC,CASSQDPVLPGQGYSGAYVLTF
TRBV7-3,TRBD1,-,TRBJ1-4,TGTGCCAGCAGCTTAACAGGGGGCTTTAATGAAAAACTGTTTTTT,CASSLTGGFNEKLFF
TRBV20-1,-,-,TRBJ2-7,TGCAGTGCTCTGGACTACTCCTACGAGCAGTACTTC,CSALDYSYEQYF
TRBV11-1,-,few,TRBJ2-4,TGTGCCAGCAGCTCCCCTGGCCAAGCCAAAAACATTCAGTACTTC,CASSSPGQAKNIQYF
TRBV20-1,TRBD1,-,TRBJ2-1,TGCAGTGCTAGAGATCTGCACAGGGGAGTGGATGAGCAGTTCTTC,CSARDLHRGVDEQFF
TRBV7-9,-,few,TRBJ2-3,TGTGCCAGCAGCCCCATGGCGGCGAGCACAGATACGCAGTATTTT,CASSPMAASTDTQYF